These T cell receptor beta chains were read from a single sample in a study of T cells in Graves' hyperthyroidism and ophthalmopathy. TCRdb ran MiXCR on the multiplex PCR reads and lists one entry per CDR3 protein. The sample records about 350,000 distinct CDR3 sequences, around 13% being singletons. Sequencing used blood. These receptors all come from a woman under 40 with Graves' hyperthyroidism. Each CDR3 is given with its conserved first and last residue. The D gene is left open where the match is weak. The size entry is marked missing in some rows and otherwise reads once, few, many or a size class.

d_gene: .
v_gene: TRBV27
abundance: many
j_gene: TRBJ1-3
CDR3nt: TGTGCCAGCAGCCTTGACAGCTCTGGAAACACCATATATTTT
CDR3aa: CASSLDSSGNTIYF

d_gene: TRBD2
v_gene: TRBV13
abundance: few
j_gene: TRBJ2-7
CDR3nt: TGTGCCAGCCGCGGGGCGGGAGACTTGGACGAGCAGTACTTC
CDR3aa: CASRGAGDLDEQYF

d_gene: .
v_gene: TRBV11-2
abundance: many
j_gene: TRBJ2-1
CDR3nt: TGTGCCAGCAGGGTAACGGGATATGCGCGCAATGAGCAGTTCTTC
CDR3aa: CASRVTGYARNEQFF

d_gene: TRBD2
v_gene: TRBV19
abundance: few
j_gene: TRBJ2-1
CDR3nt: TGTGCCAGTAGTCCGGGGGCTAGCGGGAGGGCCTACAATGAGCAGTTCTTC
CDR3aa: CASSPGASGRAYNEQFF

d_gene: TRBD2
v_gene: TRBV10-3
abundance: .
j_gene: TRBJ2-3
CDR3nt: TGTGCCATCAGTGTTGGGACTAGCGGCACAGATACGCAGTATTTT
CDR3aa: CAISVGTSGTDTQYF

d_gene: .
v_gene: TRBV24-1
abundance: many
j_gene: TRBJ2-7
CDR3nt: TGTGCCACCTTACCCCACAATGGACAAAAACTCTCCTACGAGCAGTACTTC
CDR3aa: CATLPHNGQKLSYEQYF

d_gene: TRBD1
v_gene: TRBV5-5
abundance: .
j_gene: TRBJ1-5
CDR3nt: TGTGCCAGCAGCTCAACAGGGGCGGTAGACAATCAGCCCCAGCATTTT
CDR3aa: CASSSTGAVDNQPQHF

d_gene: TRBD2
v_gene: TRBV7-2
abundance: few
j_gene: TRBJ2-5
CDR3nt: TGTGCCAGCAGCTCCACTAGCGGGAGTCTAGAGACCCAGTACTTC
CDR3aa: CASSSTSGSLETQYF

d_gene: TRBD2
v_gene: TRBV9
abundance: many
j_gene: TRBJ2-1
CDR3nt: TGTGCCAGCAGCGTAGTGTGGAGCGGGAGTATCAATGAGCAGTTCTTC
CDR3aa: CASSVVWSGSINEQFF

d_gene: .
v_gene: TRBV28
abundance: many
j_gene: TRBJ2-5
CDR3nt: TGTGCCAGCAGTCGAACCGGGACGATATCCGGGACCCAGTACTTC
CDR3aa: CASSRTGTISGTQYF

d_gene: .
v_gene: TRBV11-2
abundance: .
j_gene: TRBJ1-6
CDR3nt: TGTGCCAGCAGCTCTGTAGGCTCCTATAATTCACCCCTCCACTTT
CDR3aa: CASSSVGSYNSPLHF

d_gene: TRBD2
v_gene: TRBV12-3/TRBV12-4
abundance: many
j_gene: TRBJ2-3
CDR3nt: TGTGCCAGCAGGAGGATGGCGGGAGGTACAGATACGCAGTATTTT
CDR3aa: CASRRMAGGTDTQYF

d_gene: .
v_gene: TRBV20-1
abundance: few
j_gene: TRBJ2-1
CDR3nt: TGCAGTGGCCAACCCGGGACTGGAAACAATGAGCAGTTCTTC
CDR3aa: CSGQPGTGNNEQFF

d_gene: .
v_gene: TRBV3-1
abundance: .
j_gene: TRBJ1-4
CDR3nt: TGTGCCAGCAGCCCCGACGGAAAGGAAAAACTGTTTTTT
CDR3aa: CASSPDGKEKLFF

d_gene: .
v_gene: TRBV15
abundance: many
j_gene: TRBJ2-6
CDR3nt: TGTGCCACCAGCAGAAAACTTTCTGGGGCCAACGTCCTGACTTTC
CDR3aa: CATSRKLSGANVLTF

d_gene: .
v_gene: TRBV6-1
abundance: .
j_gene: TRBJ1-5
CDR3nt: TGTGCCAGCAGTCCCGCAGGGGTAACCAGTCAGCCCCAGCATTTT
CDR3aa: CASSPAGVTSQPQHF

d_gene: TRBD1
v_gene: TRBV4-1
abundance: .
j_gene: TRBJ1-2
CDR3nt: TGCGCCAGCGGCCTCCGAGGGACAGGGGATAACTATGGCTACACCTTC
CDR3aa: CASGLRGTGDNYGYTF

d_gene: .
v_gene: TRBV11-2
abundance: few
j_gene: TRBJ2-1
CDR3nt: TGTGCCAGCAGCTTTCCCGATCTTAGGGTGGAGCAGTTCTTC
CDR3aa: CASSFPDLRVEQFF

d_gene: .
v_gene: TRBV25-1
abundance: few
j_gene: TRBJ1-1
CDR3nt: TGTGCCAGCCAGGGTTGGAACACTGAAGCTTTCTTT
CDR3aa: CASQGWNTEAFF

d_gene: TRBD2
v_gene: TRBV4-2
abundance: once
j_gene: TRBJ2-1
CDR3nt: TGTGCCAGCAGCGCCCAACCGGGACTAGCGGACAGCTCCTACAATGAGCAGTTCTTC
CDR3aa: CASSAQPGLADSSYNEQFF

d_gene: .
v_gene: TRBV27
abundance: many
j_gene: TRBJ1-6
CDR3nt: TGTGCCAGCAGTTCCCCCGGTAATTCACCCCTCCACTTT
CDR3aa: CASSSPGNSPLHF

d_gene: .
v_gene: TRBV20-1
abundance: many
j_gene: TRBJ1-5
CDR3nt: TGCAGTGCCGTTGGACCATCCAACAATCAGCCCCAGCATTTT
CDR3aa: CSAVGPSNNQPQHF

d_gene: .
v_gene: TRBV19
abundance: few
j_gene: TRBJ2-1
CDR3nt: TGTGCCAGTAGACTTGGGGACGGCTCCTACAATGAGCAGTTCTTC
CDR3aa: CASRLGDGSYNEQFF

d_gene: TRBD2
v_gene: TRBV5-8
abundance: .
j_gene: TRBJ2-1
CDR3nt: TGTGCCAGCAGCAAAGACGGGACTAGTGATGGCTACGAGCAGTTCTTC
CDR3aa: CASSKDGTSDGYEQFF

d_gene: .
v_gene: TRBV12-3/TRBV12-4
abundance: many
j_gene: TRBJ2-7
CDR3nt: TGTGCCAGCAGCAACCTCGGGACAATCCACGAGCAGTACTTC
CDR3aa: CASSNLGTIHEQYF

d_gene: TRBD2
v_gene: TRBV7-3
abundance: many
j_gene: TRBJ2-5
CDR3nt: TGTGCCAGCAGCCCCGGGAGGGGCGGGAGGTACCAAGAGACCCAGTACTTC
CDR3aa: CASSPGRGGRYQETQYF

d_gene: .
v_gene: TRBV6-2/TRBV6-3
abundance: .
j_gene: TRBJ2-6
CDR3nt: TGTGCCAGCTCCCTCACAGGAACTGGGGCCCACGTCCTGACTTTC
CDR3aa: CASSLTGTGAHVLTF

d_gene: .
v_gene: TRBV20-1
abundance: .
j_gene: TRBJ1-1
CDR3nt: TGCAAATCGTGGCTGAACACTGAAGCTTTCTTT
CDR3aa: CKSWLNTEAFF

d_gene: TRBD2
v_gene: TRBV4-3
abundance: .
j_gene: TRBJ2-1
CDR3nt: TGCGCCAGCAGCCAAGATTTAACTAGCGTATACAATGAGCAGTTCTTC
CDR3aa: CASSQDLTSVYNEQFF

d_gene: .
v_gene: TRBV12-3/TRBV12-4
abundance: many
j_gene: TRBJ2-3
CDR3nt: TGTGCCAGTTGCCAGGACTACACAGATACGCAGTATTTT
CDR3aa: CASCQDYTDTQYF

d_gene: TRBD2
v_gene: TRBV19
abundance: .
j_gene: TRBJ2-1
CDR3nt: TGTGCCAGTAGTAGTGGGGAAGGGCTAGCGGGACCAGTCAGCTCCTACAATGAGCAGTTCTTC
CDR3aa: CASSSGEGLAGPVSSYNEQFF

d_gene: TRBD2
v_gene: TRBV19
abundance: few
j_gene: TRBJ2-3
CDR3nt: TGTGCCAGTAGTATGGAGAGCGGGAGTACGCAGTATTTT
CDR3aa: CASSMESGSTQYF

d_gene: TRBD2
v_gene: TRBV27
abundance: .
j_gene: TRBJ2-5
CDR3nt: TGTGCCAGCAGTTTCGCGGGAGGAGCAGCGACCCAGTACTTC
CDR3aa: CASSFAGGAATQYF

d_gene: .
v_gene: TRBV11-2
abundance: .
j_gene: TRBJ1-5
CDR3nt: TGTGCCAGCAGCTTAGATTGGGCAGGTCAACAGCCCCAGCATTTT
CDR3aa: CASSLDWAGQQPQHF

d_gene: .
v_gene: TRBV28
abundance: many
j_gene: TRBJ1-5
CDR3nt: TGTGCCAGCAGGCAGAGCAATCAGCCCCAGCATTTT
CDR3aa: CASRQSNQPQHF

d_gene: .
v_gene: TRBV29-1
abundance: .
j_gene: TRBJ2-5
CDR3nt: TGCAGCGTTCAGGACAGGGAGGGGACCCAGTACTTC
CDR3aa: CSVQDREGTQYF

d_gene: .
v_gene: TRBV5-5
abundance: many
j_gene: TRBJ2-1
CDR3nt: TGTGCCAGCAGCTTGACGGGTGGGGTATACAATGAGCAGTTCTTC
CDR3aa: CASSLTGGVYNEQFF

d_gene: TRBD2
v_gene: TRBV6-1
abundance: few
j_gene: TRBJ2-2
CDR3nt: TGTGCCAGCAGGCCCCCGGGACTAGCGGGTGCCGGGGAGCTGTTTTTT
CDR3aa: CASRPPGLAGAGELFF

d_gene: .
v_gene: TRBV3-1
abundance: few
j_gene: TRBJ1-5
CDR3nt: TGTGCCAGCAGCCAAGGAAGGTGGGGGCAGGGTCAGCCCCAGCATTTT
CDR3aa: CASSQGRWGQGQPQHF

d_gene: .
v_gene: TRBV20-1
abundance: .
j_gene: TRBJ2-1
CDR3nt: TGCAGTGCTAGACCACGGGAGACAAAAGAATTCTTC
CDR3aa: CSARPRETKEFF

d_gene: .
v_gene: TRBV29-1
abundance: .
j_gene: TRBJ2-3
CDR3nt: TGCAGCCTTACTAGAGGCGCAGATACGCAGTATTTT
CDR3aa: CSLTRGADTQYF

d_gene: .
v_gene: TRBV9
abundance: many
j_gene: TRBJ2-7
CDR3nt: TGTGCCCAAGGCAAATACGAGCAGTACTTC
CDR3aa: CAQGKYEQYF

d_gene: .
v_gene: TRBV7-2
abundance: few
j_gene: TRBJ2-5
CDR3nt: TGTGCCAGCAGCTTAGACCCGACAGGAGAAGAGACCCAGTACTTC
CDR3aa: CASSLDPTGEETQYF

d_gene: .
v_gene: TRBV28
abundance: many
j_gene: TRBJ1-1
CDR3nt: TGTGCCAGCAGCCCTCACCAGACAGGAAACACTGAAGCTTTCTTT
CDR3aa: CASSPHQTGNTEAFF

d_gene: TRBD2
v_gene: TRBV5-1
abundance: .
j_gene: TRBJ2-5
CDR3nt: TGCGCCAGCAGCTTCGGGCTAGCGGGAGGGCTGTCCCAAGAGACCCAGTACTTC
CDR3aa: CASSFGLAGGLSQETQYF

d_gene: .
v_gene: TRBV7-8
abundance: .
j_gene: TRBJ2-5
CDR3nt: TGTGCCAGCAGCTTAGTAGGGGACATCCAGTACTTC
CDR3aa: CASSLVGDIQYF

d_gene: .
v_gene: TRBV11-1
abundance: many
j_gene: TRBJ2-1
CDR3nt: TGTGCCAGCAGCTCTAGCGTCACGGGAGACCGGAATGAGCAGTTCTTC
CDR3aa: CASSSSVTGDRNEQFF

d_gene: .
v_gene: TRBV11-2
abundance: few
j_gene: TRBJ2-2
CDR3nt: TGTGCCAGCAGCTTAGTTCGTGGCGGGGAGCTGTTTTTT
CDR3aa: CASSLVRGGELFF

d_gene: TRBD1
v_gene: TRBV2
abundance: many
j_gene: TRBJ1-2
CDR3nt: TGTGCCAGCAGTGTGGGACAGGGCTATCAGCATGGCTACACCTTC
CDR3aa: CASSVGQGYQHGYTF

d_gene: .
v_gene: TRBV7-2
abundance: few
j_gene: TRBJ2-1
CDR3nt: TGTGCCAGCACTATATCAGCAGGGAATGAGCAGTTCTTC
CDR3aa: CASTISAGNEQFF

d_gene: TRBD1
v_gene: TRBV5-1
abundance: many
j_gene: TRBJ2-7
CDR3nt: TGCGCCAGCATGGATCCCCAGGGGGCGCGAGAGCAGTACTTC
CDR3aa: CASMDPQGAREQYF